These T cell receptor beta chains were read from a single sample in a study of patients and donors after allogeneic stem cell transplantation. MiXCR, applied by TCRdb to the RT-PCR reads, yields one record per CDR3 protein. The repertoire consists of over 350,000 distinct CDR3 sequences, with about a sixth occurring once and the leading ten covering around 6.8%. Sample: blood, either unsorted or a sorted T cell fraction (not recorded which). Receptors originate from a human donor who was either an allogeneic HSCT recipient or a stem cell or donor lymphocyte infusion donor (not recorded which). It is not recorded whose cells these are; they may come from a transplant donor. Each CDR3 is given with its conserved first and last residue. A D gene is named only where the DNA matches it firmly. Clone size is not always given. Where it is, it says once, few, many or a class for expanded clones.

clone size: few; V gene: TRBV7-6; D gene: .; J gene: TRBJ2-7; CDR3 protein: CASSLAVGPDYEQYF; CDR3 DNA: TGTGCCAGCAGCTTAGCAGTTGGGCCAGACTACGAGCAGTACTTC
clone size: .; V gene: TRBV29-1; D gene: .; J gene: TRBJ1-2; CDR3 protein: CSVVQGDGYGYTF; CDR3 DNA: TGCAGCGTGGTACAGGGTGACGGCTATGGCTACACCTTC
clone size: .; V gene: TRBV20-1; D gene: TRBD1; J gene: TRBJ2-7; CDR3 protein: CSASFGTGQAEQYF; CDR3 DNA: TGCAGTGCTAGTTTCGGGACAGGGCAGGCCGAGCAGTACTTC
clone size: few; V gene: TRBV3-1; D gene: TRBD1; J gene: TRBJ1-1; CDR3 protein: CASSQALGQVEAFF; CDR3 DNA: TGTGCCAGCAGCCAAGCCCTAGGACAGGTTGAAGCTTTCTTT
clone size: few; V gene: TRBV30; D gene: .; J gene: TRBJ2-2; CDR3 protein: CAWSGGPTGELFF; CDR3 DNA: TGTGCCTGGAGTGGCGGGCCGACCGGGGAGCTGTTTTTT
clone size: few; V gene: TRBV24-1; D gene: TRBD2; J gene: TRBJ2-1; CDR3 protein: CATSVREGVYNEQFF; CDR3 DNA: TGTGCCACCAGTGTTCGGGAGGGGGTCTACAATGAGCAGTTCTTC
clone size: few; V gene: TRBV13; D gene: TRBD2; J gene: TRBJ2-3; CDR3 protein: CASSLRTSGTDTQYF; CDR3 DNA: TGTGCCAGCAGCCTGCGGACTAGCGGAACAGATACGCAGTATTTT
clone size: .; V gene: TRBV6-2/TRBV6-3; D gene: TRBD2; J gene: TRBJ2-2; CDR3 protein: CASGLGTSTGELFF; CDR3 DNA: TGTGCCAGCGGCCTCGGGACTAGCACCGGGGAGCTGTTTTTT
clone size: many; V gene: TRBV15; D gene: .; J gene: TRBJ1-5; CDR3 protein: CATSRGTTIGASNQPQHF; CDR3 DNA: TGTGCCACCAGCAGAGGGACGACCATCGGAGCTAGCAATCAGCCCCAGCATTTT
clone size: few; V gene: TRBV5-1; D gene: .; J gene: TRBJ2-7; CDR3 protein: CASSLGTGVNYEQYF; CDR3 DNA: TGCGCCAGCAGCTTGGGAACAGGCGTCAACTACGAGCAGTACTTC
clone size: .; V gene: TRBV28; D gene: .; J gene: TRBJ1-2; CDR3 protein: CASSLLMGYYGYTF; CDR3 DNA: TGTGCCAGCAGTTTATTAATGGGATACTATGGCTACACCTTC
clone size: few; V gene: TRBV5-6; D gene: .; J gene: TRBJ1-2; CDR3 protein: CASSATVSYGYTF; CDR3 DNA: TGTGCCAGCAGCGCGACAGTATCCTATGGCTACACCTTC
clone size: few; V gene: TRBV6-5; D gene: .; J gene: TRBJ1-2; CDR3 protein: CASSLTYSPTNVYGYTF; CDR3 DNA: TGTGCCAGCAGTTTGACATACTCCCCAACAAACGTCTATGGCTACACCTTC
clone size: many; V gene: TRBV7-2; D gene: .; J gene: TRBJ1-1; CDR3 protein: CASSWVGRGAFF; CDR3 DNA: TGTGCCAGCAGCTGGGTGGGGCGTGGAGCTTTCTTT
clone size: .; V gene: TRBV5-5; D gene: .; J gene: TRBJ2-1; CDR3 protein: CASSWGDEPYNEQFF; CDR3 DNA: TGTGCCAGCAGCTGGGGGGACGAGCCCTACAATGAGCAGTTCTTC
clone size: few; V gene: TRBV11-2; D gene: .; J gene: TRBJ1-6; CDR3 protein: CASSDPREGYRINSPLHF; CDR3 DNA: TGTGCCAGCAGTGACCCACGGGAGGGATATAGAATTAATTCACCCCTCCACTTT
clone size: .; V gene: TRBV12-3/TRBV12-4; D gene: TRBD2; J gene: TRBJ2-1; CDR3 protein: CASSAPLAGASQNEQFF; CDR3 DNA: TGTGCCAGCAGTGCCCCCCTAGCGGGAGCTTCACAGAATGAGCAGTTCTTC
clone size: few; V gene: TRBV2; D gene: .; J gene: TRBJ1-6; CDR3 protein: CASSDQGNNSPLHF; CDR3 DNA: TGTGCCAGCAGTGACCAGGGAAATAATTCACCCCTCCACTTT
clone size: .; V gene: TRBV10-3; D gene: .; J gene: TRBJ2-3; CDR3 protein: CAISESRTDTQYF; CDR3 DNA: TGTGCCATCAGTGAGTCTCGCACAGATACGCAGTATTTT
clone size: few; V gene: TRBV10-3; D gene: .; J gene: TRBJ2-7; CDR3 protein: CAIKGPGGLHEQYF; CDR3 DNA: TGTGCCATCAAAGGCCCAGGGGGGCTCCACGAGCAGTACTTC
clone size: few; V gene: TRBV12-3/TRBV12-4; D gene: TRBD1; J gene: TRBJ1-5; CDR3 protein: CASSLRTGNQPQHF; CDR3 DNA: TGTGCCAGCAGTTTAAGGACAGGGAATCAGCCCCAGCATTTT
clone size: few; V gene: TRBV7-9; D gene: TRBD2; J gene: TRBJ2-7; CDR3 protein: CASSPYGGGNYEQYF; CDR3 DNA: TGTGCCAGCAGCCCGTACGGGGGGGGGAACTACGAGCAGTACTTC
clone size: .; V gene: TRBV21-1; D gene: .; J gene: TRBJ2-2; CDR3 protein: CASSTPGTANTGELFF; CDR3 DNA: TGTGCCAGCAGCACACCCGGGACAGCGAACACCGGGGAGCTGTTTTTT
clone size: few; V gene: TRBV28; D gene: TRBD2; J gene: TRBJ2-1; CDR3 protein: CASSLFWGGSYNEQFF; CDR3 DNA: TGTGCCAGCAGTTTATTTTGGGGGGGATCCTACAATGAGCAGTTCTTC
clone size: .; V gene: TRBV20-1; D gene: .; J gene: TRBJ1-1; CDR3 protein: CSAADSSTEAFF; CDR3 DNA: TGCAGTGCTGCGGACAGCAGCACTGAAGCTTTCTTT
clone size: many; V gene: TRBV5-1; D gene: .; J gene: TRBJ1-2; CDR3 protein: CASSPQTTGGYGYTF; CDR3 DNA: TGCGCCAGCAGCCCGCAGACGACAGGCGGCTATGGCTACACCTTC
clone size: .; V gene: TRBV19; D gene: TRBD2; J gene: TRBJ2-7; CDR3 protein: CASSKREGGHEQYF; CDR3 DNA: TGTGCCAGCTCAAAGCGGGAGGGCGGGCACGAGCAGTACTTC
clone size: .; V gene: TRBV20-1; D gene: TRBD2; J gene: TRBJ2-7; CDR3 protein: CSARGGGGRRAYEQYF; CDR3 DNA: TGCAGTGCTAGAGGGGGGGGTGGCAGGCGTGCTTACGAGCAGTACTTC
clone size: few; V gene: TRBV20-1; D gene: .; J gene: TRBJ1-5; CDR3 protein: CSARRGTSGQPQHF; CDR3 DNA: TGCAGTGCTAGACGCGGGACTTCAGGTCAGCCCCAGCATTTT
clone size: few; V gene: TRBV7-2; D gene: .; J gene: TRBJ2-3; CDR3 protein: CASSNTGQPTTDTQYF; CDR3 DNA: TGTGCCAGCAGCAATACCGGGCAACCGACCACAGATACGCAGTATTTT